This T cell receptor (beta chain) was retrieved from a study of blood T cell repertoires in COVID-19. Germline CDR1 is LGHNA and CDR2 is YNFKEQ. The length of the CDR3 is 14 residues. V lost 3 bases to trimming and J lost 5 bases; unmatched junction nucleotides: 7. TCRdb's copy holds only in-frame clones and misses some; the assay was immunoSEQ multiplex PCR. The sample consists of fewer than 350,000 clones, nearly 90% of them appearing once. This sequence was found in a young woman with acute COVID-19. V usage is TRBV4-2 and J usage is TRBJ2-7; TRBD2 agrees at 7 bases. The source material was PBMCs or T cells enriched from blood (not recorded which). The CDR3 loop reads CASSHNSGYNEQYF. DNA of the CDR3: TGTGCCAGCAGCCACAATAGCGGGTACAACGAGCAGTACTTC.